This T cell receptor (beta chain) emerged from a study of siplizumab effects on memory and regulatory T cells. Findings and caveats of the study: Unstimulated subsets captured only a minor fraction of alloreactive clones.

V trimming: 4 bases; J trimming: 3 bases; junction bases outside the gene matches: 6. Germline V CDR1 and CDR2: MNHEY, SMNVEV (reference sequence). The CDR3 spans 16 residues. The assay covered some 98,000 TCR templates per sample. Sequencing was performed with immunoSEQ multiplex PCR; in TCRdb, only in-frame clones are kept and a portion is missing. This table has 60,000 or so clones, 85% to 95% appearing once. There are a few counts of this clone. Its antigen is unidentified. This CDR3 is also generated by other DNA sequences in the sample. This clonotype was sampled from a human donor in good health. The chain employs TRBV27 and TRBJ2-3; 11 positions agree with TRBD2. The sample comprised CD8+ T cells sorted from blood. The CDR3 reads CASSSRLAGGTDTQYF. The CDR3 bases are TGTGCCAGCAGTTCTCGTTTAGCGGGGGGGACAGATACGCAGTATTTT.